This is a list of T cell receptor beta chains from one sample in a study of shared clonotypes between healthy human individuals. Sequenced by immunoSEQ multiplex PCR; TCRdb stores in-frame clones only, minus some. The table shows 450,000 or so clones, with 77% occurring only once. Sequenced sample: PBMCs. Source of these receptors: a woman between 40 and 55 years old in good health. Some clones in this sample may be carry-over from other donors' samples. Each CDR3 is given with its conserved first and last residue. The D gene is left open where the match is weak. Clone size is not always given. Where it is, it says once, few, many or a class for expanded clones.

v_gene	d_gene	abundance	j_gene	CDR3aa	CDR3nt
TRBV30	.	.	TRBJ1-3	CAWSVGGVYSGNTIYF	TGTGCCTGGAGTGTAGGAGGTGTTTACTCTGGAAACACCATATATTTT
TRBV28	TRBD1	.	TRBJ1-5	CASIGPGGFQPQHF	TGTGCCAGCATTGGGCCAGGGGGCTTTCAGCCCCAGCATTTT
TRBV5-6	.	.	TRBJ2-3	CASSLASADTQYF	TGTGCCAGCAGCTTGGCTTCGGCAGATACGCAGTATTTT
TRBV30	.	.	TRBJ2-7	CAWAPNGREQYF	TGTGCCTGGGCCCCCAATGGCCGCGAGCAGTACTTC
TRBV15	.	once	TRBJ1-5	CATSNPNQPQHF	TGTGCCACCAGCAACCCGAATCAGCCCCAGCATTTT
TRBV7-3	TRBD2	few	TRBJ2-3	CASSLGGRGGTDTQYF	TGTGCCAGCAGCTTAGGCGGGAGAGGTGGCACAGATACGCAGTATTTT
TRBV29-1	.	few	TRBJ1-1	CSVDIWNTEAFF	TGCAGCGTTGACATCTGGAACACTGAAGCTTTCTTT
TRBV6-1	TRBD1	.	TRBJ2-7	CASRERRDRGYEQYF	TGTGCCAGCAGAGAACGCCGGGACAGGGGCTACGAGCAGTACTTC
TRBV18	TRBD1	.	TRBJ1-2	CASSTGTGVTLDGYTF	TGTGCCAGCTCAACCGGGACAGGTGTTACCCTGGATGGCTACACCTTC
TRBV27	.	once	TRBJ2-1	CASNNRDSTIF	TGTGCCAGCAACAACCGGGACTCCACAATCTTC
TRBV2	TRBD1	.	TRBJ1-4	CASSDARGWPNEKLFF	TGTGCCAGCAGTGACGCCAGGGGGTGGCCTAATGAAAAACTGTTTTTT
TRBV28	.	.	TRBJ2-5	CASSFGGTETQYF	TGTGCCAGCAGTTTCGGGGGTACGGAGACCCAGTACTTC
TRBV7-9	.	.	TRBJ1-2	CASSLALVNYGYTF	TGTGCCAGCAGCTTAGCGTTGGTTAACTATGGCTACACCTTC
TRBV28	TRBD2	.	TRBJ2-3	CASIPPPLELAGGRSTDTQYF	TGTGCCAGCATCCCACCCCCGCTGGAACTAGCGGGAGGGCGTAGCACAGATACGCAGTATTTT
TRBV30	.	.	TRBJ1-1	CAWTGWEGGTFF	TGTGCCTGGACTGGCTGGGAGGGAGGGACTTTCTTT
TRBV11-3	TRBD1	.	TRBJ2-2	CASSFRDRGNTGELFF	TGTGCCAGCAGCTTCCGGGACAGGGGGAACACCGGGGAGCTGTTTTTT
TRBV18	TRBD1	once	TRBJ2-5	CASSPPVPGQGGTQYF	TGTGCCAGCTCACCACCGGTCCCGGGACAGGGAGGGACCCAGTACTTC
TRBV6-1	.	.	TRBJ2-7	CASSDRGLGSYEQYF	TGTGCCAGCAGTGATAGGGGCCTCGGCTCCTACGAGCAGTACTTC
TRBV5-1	TRBD2	.	TRBJ2-2	CASSLAPLAGVVGELFF	TGCGCCAGCAGCTTGGCGCCCCTAGCGGGAGTGGTCGGGGAGCTGTTTTTT
TRBV7-9	.	.	TRBJ2-1	CASSPRAITYNEQFF	TGTGCCAGCAGCCCTCGGGCCATAACCTACAATGAGCAGTTCTTC
TRBV18	.	.	TRBJ1-1	CASSPRSAGLDTEAFF	TGTGCCAGCTCACCACGGTCAGCAGGGCTAGACACTGAAGCTTTCTTT
TRBV7-2	.	.	TRBJ2-3	CASSLGVTGELGTQYF	TGTGCCAGCAGCTTAGGGGTAACAGGAGAATTAGGTACGCAGTATTTT
TRBV28	TRBD2	once	TRBJ2-7	CASSFSPLAGGSYEQYF	TGTGCCAGCAGTTTTAGTCCCTTAGCGGGAGGCTCCTACGAGCAGTACTTC
TRBV7-3	.	.	TRBJ1-5	CASASGLGQPQHF	TGTGCCAGCGCATCGGGGCTCGGGCAGCCCCAGCATTTT
TRBV28	.	.	TRBJ1-4	CASSLMGAADEKLFF	TGTGCCAGCAGTTTAATGGGGGCAGCAGATGAAAAACTGTTTTTT
TRBV9	TRBD2	few	TRBJ2-1	CASSVAVGLAGSSYNEQFF	TGTGCCAGCAGCGTAGCTGTGGGACTAGCGGGAAGCTCCTACAATGAGCAGTTCTTC
TRBV7-2	TRBD2	.	TRBJ2-7	CASSLGAGLAGEQYF	TGTGCCAGCAGCCTCGGGGCGGGACTAGCTGGCGAGCAGTACTTC
TRBV30	TRBD1	.	TRBJ1-2	CAWSGGTGWSYGYTF	TGTGCCTGGAGCGGAGGGACAGGTTGGAGCTATGGCTACACCTTC
TRBV6-5	.	.	TRBJ2-3	CASSQGTDTQYF	TGCGCCAGCAGCCAGGGCACGGATACGCAGTATTTT
TRBV11-2	.	.	TRBJ1-2	CASSLVWDSNYGYTF	TGTGCCAGCAGCTTAGTGTGGGATTCTAACTATGGCTACACCTTC
TRBV29-1	.	.	TRBJ1-2	CSVDAGKHYGYTF	TGCAGCGTTGACGCAGGGAAGCACTATGGCTACACCTTC
TRBV2	.	.	TRBJ2-3	CASKQGLTDTQYF	TGTGCCAGCAAGCAGGGTTTGACAGATACGCAGTATTTT
TRBV27	.	.	TRBJ2-7	CASSPSLHYEQYF	TGTGCCAGCAGTCCCTCTCTACACTACGAGCAGTACTTC
TRBV7-8	TRBD2	.	TRBJ2-1	CASSWSGTSGNYNEQFF	TGTGCCAGCAGCTGGTCCGGGACTAGCGGGAACTACAATGAGCAGTTCTTC
TRBV6-1	.	.	TRBJ2-3	CASTARADTDTQYF	TGTGCCAGCACAGCCCGAGCTGACACAGATACGCAGTATTTT
TRBV5-1	.	.	TRBJ1-2	CASSLERPVGNTF	TGCGCCAGCAGCTTGGAAAGGCCTGTTGGTAACACCTTC
TRBV27	.	once	TRBJ2-7	CASSLSGGAWYEQYF	TGTGCCAGCAGTTTATCGGGGGGCGCCTGGTACGAGCAGTACTTC
TRBV27	.	.	TRBJ1-1	CASSLMRNTEAFF	TGTGCCAGCAGTTTGATGAGGAACACTGAAGCTTTCTTT
TRBV19	.	.	TRBJ2-5	CASSIGGGSETQYF	TGTGCCAGTAGTATAGGTGGAGGGAGCGAGACCCAGTACTTC
TRBV9	TRBD2	.	TRBJ2-2	CASSALGGINTGELFF	TGTGCCAGCAGCGCCCTGGGGGGGATCAACACCGGGGAGCTGTTTTTT
TRBV4-1	TRBD1	.	TRBJ1-2	CASSQAGQGNYGYTF	TGCGCCAGCAGCCAAGCTGGACAGGGGAACTATGGCTACACCTTC